The 17 T cell receptor beta chains given below trace back to one sample, sequenced in a study of OX40 agonist ivuxolimab in advanced cancers. Data came from immunoSEQ multiplex PCR; TCRdb stores just in-frame clones and leaves some out. The sample lists about 76,000 clones, 70% to 90% occurring once. This specimen was CD4+ or CD8+ T cells sorted from blood, taken in a trial of the OX40 agonist ivuxolimab. These receptors were obtained from an adult with an advanced solid tumor such as melanoma, head and neck, liver or kidney cancer.

V is TRBV5-1 and J is TRBJ1-6, with D possibly matching TRBD1 (6 bases). Germline CDR1 and CDR2: SGHRS and YFSETQ. There are 16 residues in the CDR3. V was trimmed by 2 bases and J by 7 bases, leaving 16 bases between them. The DNA for the CDR3 is TGCGCCAGCAGCTTCACAGGGCCTCCTAGGAATTCACCCCTCCACTTT. This sequence encodes CASSFTGPPRNSPLHF.

Regarding this clone: The same CDR3 also results from other DNA sequences found in this sample. The CDR3 DNA reads TGTGCCAGCAGCTTAACCGGGGGGAGCTCCTACAATGAGCAGTTCTTC. Residues: CASSLTGGSSYNEQFF. J is TRBJ2-1 and V is TRBV7-3; 7 bases are a match to TRBD2. The ends lost 0 bases at V and 0 bases at J; junction bases unmatched: 2. CDR1 is SGHTA and CDR2 is FQGTGA in the germline V gene. The CDR3 covers 16 residues. The whole variable domain, filled in from reference TRBV7-3 and TRBJ2-1, reads GAGVSQTPSNKVTEKGKYVELRCDPISGHTALYWYRQSLGQGPEFLIYFQGTGAADDSGLPNDRFFAVRPEGSVSTLKIQRTERGDSAVYLCASSLTGGSSYNEQFFGPGTRLTVL.

The V gene is TRBV10-3, the J gene TRBJ2-7; 7 bases map to TRBD1. The V and J ends lost 6 bases and 3 bases, in that order; junction bases with no gene match: 2. Germline V gene sequence: CDR1 ENHRY, CDR2 SYGVKD. This CDR3 has 12 amino acids. The CDR3 loop is CAIRGQDYEQYF. CDR3 sequence (DNA): TGTGCCATCAGAGGACAGGACTACGAGCAGTACTTC.

The chain carries TRBV9 and TRBJ2-3, with 10 bases matching TRBD2. This CDR3 comprises 19 residues. The germline V gene encodes CDR1 SGDLS and CDR2 YYNGEE. After removal of 0 bases from V and 1 base from J, the junction contained 11 bases not matched to a gene. CDR3 residues: CASSVGLSGGGARTDTQYF. CDR3 bases: TGTGCCAGCAGCGTAGGACTAAGCGGGGGGGGCGCTCGCACAGATACGCAGTATTTT.

This clone appeared a single time. V usage is TRBV19 and J usage is TRBJ2-3; D call uncertain. V shed 5 bases and J shed 1 base, with 7 bases lying between them. The CDR3 has 13 amino acids. Germline CDR1 and CDR2: LNHDA and SQIVND (reference sequence). In nucleotides, the CDR3 is TGTGCCAGTAGTGATCGGGGCACAGATACGCAGTATTTT. Residues: CASSDRGTDTQYF.

V gene TRBV6-1 combines with J gene TRBJ2-2; D may be TRBD2 (6 bases). The length of the CDR3 is 15 residues. From germline, CDR1 is MNHNS and CDR2 SASEGT. With 2 bases removed from V and 4 bases from J, the gap between germline ends came to 11 bases. The CDR3 here is CASSELGGSTGELFF. The CDR3 region has the DNA TGTGCCAGCAGTGAACTGGGGGGATCCACCGGGGAGCTGTTTTTT.

This clone showed up just once. The V call is TRBV11-2, the J call TRBJ1-3; D uncertain. V lost 5 bases and J 0 bases, leaving 14 bases between the germline ends. The CDR3 has 16 amino acids. The germline gives CDR1 SGHAT, CDR2 FQNNGV. The CDR3 region has the DNA TGTGCCAGCAGCCCCTTGACCGCTCGCTCTGGAAACACCATATATTTT. Amino acids: CASSPLTARSGNTIYF.

The chain joins TRBV5-1 to TRBJ2-7, with 11 bases identical to TRBD1. Germline V gives CDR1 SGHRS, CDR2 YFSETQ. This CDR3 comprises 15 residues. The V and J ends lost 4 bases and 5 bases, in that order; junction bases with no gene match: 8. This chain's CDR3 is CASSLRTGGWNEQYF. Written as DNA, the CDR3 is TGCGCCAGCAGCCTTAGGACAGGGGGCTGGAACGAGCAGTACTTC.

This chain uses TRBV2 with TRBJ2-2; D uncertain. CDR3 length: 11 residues. The germline V gene encodes CDR1 SNHLY and CDR2 FYNNEI. V was cut by 7 bases and J by 5 bases, with 5 bases left in between. The CDR3 region is CASKETGELFF. The CDR3 coding sequence is TGTGCCAGCAAGGAGACCGGGGAGCTGTTTTTT.

The chain links TRBV11-1 to TRBJ2-7, with 10 positions matching TRBD1. The germline CDR1 and CDR2 sequences are SGHAT and FQDESV (reference sequence). The CDR3 contains 14 residues. Unmatched junction bases numbered 1, after V lost 1 base and J lost 4 bases. The CDR3, as DNA: TGTGCCAGCAGCTTAGAGGACAGGGGGTACGAGCAGTACGTC. Translating gives CASSLEDRGYEQYV.

DNA for the CDR3: TGTGCCAGCAGCTTAGACGGACTAGCGGGGGTTTACGAGCAGTACTTC. Translating gives CASSLDGLAGVYEQYF. This chain joins TRBV7-2 and TRBJ2-7, with 13 bases identical to TRBD2. Germline V gene lookup returns CDR1 SGHTA and CDR2 FQGNSA. The V segment lost 1 base and the J segment 4 bases; nucleotides outside the gene matches: 4. CDR3 length: 16 residues.

V usage is TRBV6-1 and J usage is TRBJ2-7, with D perhaps being TRBD1 or TRBD2 (5 bases each). This CDR3 is built from 12 residues. V gave up 10 bases and J gave up 5 bases, with 15 bases separating them. CDR1 and CDR2 from the germline V gene are MNHNS and SASEGT. The CDR3 sequence is CATSFRGDEQYF. The CDR3 DNA sequence: TGTGCCACCTCATTTAGAGGGGACGAGCAGTACTTC.

Worth noting for this clone: The junction differs from germline at one of its ends, possibly a read error. The chain employs TRBV5-1 and TRBJ2-5; 8 bases are a match to TRBD2. Germline V gene lookup returns CDR1 SGHRS and CDR2 YFSETQ. CDR3 length equals 15 residues. The CDR3: CASSPRGGTQEAQYF. CDR3 in DNA: TGCGCCAGCAGCCCCCGGGGGGGTACCCAAGAGGCCCAGTACTTC.

This sequence joins TRBV5-6 and TRBJ2-3; unclear D gene. Trimming stripped 4 bases from V and 8 bases from J, with 14 bases between. Germline CDR1 SGHDT, CDR2 YYEEEE. CDR3 length equals 13 residues. The CDR3 spells CASSQPYMGTQYF. CDR3 coding DNA: TGTGCCAGCAGCCAACCTTACATGGGTACGCAGTATTTT.

The V and J genes are TRBV6-5 and TRBJ2-3, with TRBD2 as a possible D gene (5 bases). The V gene's germline CDR1 is MNHEY and CDR2 SVGAGI. There are 12 residues in the CDR3. V lost 8 bases and J lost 1, with 7 bases in between. The CDR3 bases are TGTGCCAGCTACGGGGGCACAGATACGCAGTATTTT. Translating it yields CASYGGTDTQYF.

This chain uses TRBV30 with TRBJ2-6; weak D call: TRBD1 (6 bases). Trimming removed 8 bases from V and 3 bases from J, with 8 bases in between. The CDR3 is 12 amino acids. Germline CDR1 and CDR2: GTSNPN and SVGIG (reference sequence). CDR3 region: CAEGDGANVLTF. The CDR3 bases are TGTGCCGAGGGGGATGGGGCCAACGTCCTGACTTTC. Full variable domain (missing parts from reference TRBV30 and TRBJ2-6): SQTIHQWPATLVQPVGSPLSLECTVEGTSNPNLYWYRQAAGRGLQLLFYSVGIGQISSEVPQNLSASRPQDRQFILSSKKLLLSDSGFYLCAEGDGANVLTFGAGSRLTVL.

Only one count was recorded for this clone. V is TRBV7-2 and J is TRBJ2-7; possibly TRBD1 for D (5 bases). V was cut by 1 base and J by 12 bases, with 10 bases left in between. Germline CDR1 SGHTA, CDR2 FQGNSA. This CDR3 contains 11 residues. The CDR3 DNA is TGTGCCAGCAGCTTAGTAGGGGTTGCGTACTTC. It encodes CASSLVGVAYF.